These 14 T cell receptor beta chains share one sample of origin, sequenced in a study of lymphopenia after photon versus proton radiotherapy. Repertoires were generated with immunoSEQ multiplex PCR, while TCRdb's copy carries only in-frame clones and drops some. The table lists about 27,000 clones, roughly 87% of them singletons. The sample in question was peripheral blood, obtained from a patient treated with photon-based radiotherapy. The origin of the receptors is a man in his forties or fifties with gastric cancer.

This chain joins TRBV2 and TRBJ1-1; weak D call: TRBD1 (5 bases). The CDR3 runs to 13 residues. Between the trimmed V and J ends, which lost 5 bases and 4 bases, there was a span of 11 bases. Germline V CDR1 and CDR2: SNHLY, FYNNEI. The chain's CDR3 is CASSSQGSTEAFF. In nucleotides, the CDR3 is TGTGCCAGCAGTAGCCAGGGAAGCACTGAAGCTTTCTTT.

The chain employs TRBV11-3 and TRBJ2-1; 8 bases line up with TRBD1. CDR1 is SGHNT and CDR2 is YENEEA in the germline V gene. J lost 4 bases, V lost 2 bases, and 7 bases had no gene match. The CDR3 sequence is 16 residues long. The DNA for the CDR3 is TGTGCCAGCAGCTTATCCTTCAGGGGGCGGTACAATGAGCAGTTCTTC. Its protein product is CASSLSFRGRYNEQFF.

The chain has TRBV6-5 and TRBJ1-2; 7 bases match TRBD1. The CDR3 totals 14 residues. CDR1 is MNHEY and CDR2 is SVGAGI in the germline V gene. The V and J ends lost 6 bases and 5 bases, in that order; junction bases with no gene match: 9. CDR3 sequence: CASRWGTDVYGYTF. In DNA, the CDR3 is TGTGCCAGCAGGTGGGGGACAGATGTATATGGCTACACCTTC.

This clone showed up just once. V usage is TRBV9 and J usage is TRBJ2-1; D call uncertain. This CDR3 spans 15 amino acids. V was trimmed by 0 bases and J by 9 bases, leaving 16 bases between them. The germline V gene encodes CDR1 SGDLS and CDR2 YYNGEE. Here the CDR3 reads CASSVDAVVSAEQFF. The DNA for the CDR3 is TGTGCCAGCAGCGTAGACGCAGTGGTCTCCGCTGAGCAGTTCTTC.

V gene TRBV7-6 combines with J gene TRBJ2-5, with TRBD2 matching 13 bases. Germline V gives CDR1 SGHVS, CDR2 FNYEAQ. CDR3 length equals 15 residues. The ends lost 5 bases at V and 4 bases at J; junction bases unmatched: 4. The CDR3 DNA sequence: TGTGCCAGCAGCCACCGGACTAGCGGGGGAGAGACCCAGTACTTC. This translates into CASSHRTSGGETQYF.

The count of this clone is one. CDR3 in amino acids: CASSLLVDTGELFF. The CDR3, as DNA: TGCGCCAGCAGCTTACTGGTGGACACCGGGGAGCTGTTTTTT. The rearrangement uses TRBV5-1 and TRBJ2-2; no clear D gene. This CDR3 comprises 14 residues. The ends were cut back, 2 bases at V and 3 bases at J, with 8 bases in the middle. CDR1 is SGHRS and CDR2 is YFSETQ in the germline V gene. Variable domain in full (rest from reference TRBV5-1 and TRBJ2-2): KAGVTQTPRYLIKTRGQQVTLSCSPISGHRSVSWYQQTPGQGLQFLFEYFSETQRNKGNFPGRFSGRQFSNSRSEMNVSTLELGDSALYLCASSLLVDTGELFFGEGSRLTVL.

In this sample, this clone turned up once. This CDR3 is CASINRPSYNEQFF. The CDR3 region has the DNA TGTGCCAGCATCAACCGGCCTTCGTACAATGAGCAGTTCTTC. The V call is TRBV21-1, the J call TRBJ2-1. TRBV21-1 is marked as a pseudogene. The CDR3 has 14 amino acids.

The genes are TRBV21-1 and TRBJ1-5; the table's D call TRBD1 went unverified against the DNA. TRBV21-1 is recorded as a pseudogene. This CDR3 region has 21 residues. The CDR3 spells CASSKAVGGQIFFFSNQPQHF. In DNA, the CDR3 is TGTGCCAGCAGCAAAGCGGTCGGGGGACAGATCTTCTTCTTTAGCAATCAGCCCCAGCATTTT.

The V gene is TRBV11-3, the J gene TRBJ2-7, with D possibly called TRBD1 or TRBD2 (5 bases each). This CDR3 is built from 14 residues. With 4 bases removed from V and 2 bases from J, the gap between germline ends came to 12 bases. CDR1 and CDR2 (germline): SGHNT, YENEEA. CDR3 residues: CASSYRDGAYEQYF. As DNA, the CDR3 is TGTGCCAGCAGCTACCGGGACGGAGCCTACGAGCAGTACTTC. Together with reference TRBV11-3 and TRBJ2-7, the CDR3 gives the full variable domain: EAGVVQSPRYKIIEKKQPVAFWCNPISGHNTLYWYLQNLGQGPELLIRYENEEAVDDSQLPKDRFSAERLKGVDSTLKIQPAELGDSAVYLCASSYRDGAYEQYFGPGTRLTVT.

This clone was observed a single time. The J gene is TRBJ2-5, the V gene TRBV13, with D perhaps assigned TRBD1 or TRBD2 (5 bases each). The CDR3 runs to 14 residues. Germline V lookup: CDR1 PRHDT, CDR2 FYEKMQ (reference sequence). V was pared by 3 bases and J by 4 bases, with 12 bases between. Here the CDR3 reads CASSFSGTGETQYF. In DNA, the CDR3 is TGTGCCAGCAGCTTCTCTGGGACCGGAGAGACCCAGTACTTC. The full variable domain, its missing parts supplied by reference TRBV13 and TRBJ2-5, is AAGVIQSPRHLIKEKRETATLKCYPIPRHDTVYWYQQGPGQDPQFLISFYEKMQSDKGSIPDRFSAQQFSDYHSELNMSSLELGDSALYFCASSFSGTGETQYFGPGTRLLVL.

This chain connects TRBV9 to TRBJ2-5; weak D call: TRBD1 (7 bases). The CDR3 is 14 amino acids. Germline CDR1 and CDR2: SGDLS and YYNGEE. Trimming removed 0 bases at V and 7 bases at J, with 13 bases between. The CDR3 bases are TGTGCCAGCAGCGTAGAGGAGGGGGCGAGGACCCAGTACTTC. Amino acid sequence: CASSVEEGARTQYF.

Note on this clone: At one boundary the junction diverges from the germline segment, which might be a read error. CDR3 protein: CASSLGNSEAFF. CDR3 DNA: TGTGCCAGCAGCTTAGGCAACAGTGAAGCTTTCTTT. V usage is TRBV11-3 and J usage is TRBJ1-1; D ambiguous. Per germline, CDR1 SGHNT and CDR2 YENEEA. The CDR3 has 12 residues.

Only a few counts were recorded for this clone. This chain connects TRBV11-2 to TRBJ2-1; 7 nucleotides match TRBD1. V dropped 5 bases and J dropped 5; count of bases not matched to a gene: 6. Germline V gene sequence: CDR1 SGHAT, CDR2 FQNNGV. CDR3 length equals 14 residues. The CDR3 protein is CASSLGTVNNEQFF. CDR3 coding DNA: TGTGCCAGCAGCCTAGGGACAGTTAACAATGAGCAGTTCTTC.

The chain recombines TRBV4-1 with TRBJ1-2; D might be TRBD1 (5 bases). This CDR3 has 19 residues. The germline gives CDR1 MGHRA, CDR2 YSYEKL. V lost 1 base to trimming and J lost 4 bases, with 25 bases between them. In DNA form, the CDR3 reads TGCGCCAGCAGCCAAGCCGGATTAGGTCGGGGGGGTGAGGGCTATGGCTACACCTTC. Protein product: CASSQAGLGRGGEGYGYTF.